This entry concerns a single TCR beta chain. Its antigen is not yet known. No quality values exist for individual bases; no much larger clone is one base distant. The data belong to a study of T cell changes during pregnancy in multiple sclerosis (dated by TCRdb to between 2017 and 2020). Study-level background: Changes in the T cell repertoire over the course of pregnancy were examined in this study in women with multiple sclerosis.

The method was the immunoSEQ multiplex PCR assay. Drawn from immuneACCESS, this table holds only the in-frame rearrangements with V and J called that TCRdb kept. Clones are partly lost; checked studies trace under half to an unresolved V gene and leave the rest unexplained. The sample table lists about 20,000 clones, about 85% of them with a count of one. The biggest ten clones account for 15% to 20% of the sample. The origin of this receptor is a female donor in good health, enrolled as a control in a pregnancy study. Specimen: CD8+ T cells from peripheral blood mononuclear cells, collected after pregnancy.

At the DNA level, the sequence is TGTGCCAGCAGCCTCACCGGCGGGGGCAACACTGAAGCTTTCTTT. Translated, this gives CASSLTGGGNTEAFF. In this chain, TRBV25-1 is recombined with TRBJ1-1; the D gene is possibly TRBD1, with 6 bases matching. Reading the germline V gene gives CDR1 MGHDK and CDR2 SYGVNS. The trim is 6 bases for V and 2 bases for J, with a gap of 16 bases between the germline ends. From the cysteine through the phenylalanine, the CDR3 covers 15 amino acids. CDR3 DNA only is kept here, 45 bases in frame from base 1.